This T cell receptor (beta chain) was sequenced for a study of blood T cells in healthy people across ages. Study-wide findings and caveats: Higher diversity and more naive CD4+ cells were features of long-lived donors, compared to aged donors.

With a J-beta primer mix and a sample-barcoded 5' primer, a second PCR ran about 7 to 12 cycles. Carrying 12 random nucleotides, a template-switch adaptor labeled each individual cDNA molecule. TCRdb re-derived calls from the 5' RACE reads in MiXCR, one entry per CDR3 protein. The repertoire holds some 1.4 million distinct CDR3 sequences, with roughly 45% as singletons. With regard to this clonotype: Its antigen is unknown.

Germline CDR1 and CDR2: WSHSY and SAAADI. The germline V and J ends were trimmed by 3 bases and 4 bases, with 8 bases remaining between them. This CDR3 comprises 13 residues. Healthy Caucasian individuals from Russia aged about 6 to 95 served as donors. The receptor's source is a woman aged 18 to 35 in good health. This chain links TRBV10-2 with TRBJ2-3, with D hard to call. The sample was blood. The CDR3 region has the DNA TGCGCCAGCAGTGACCTCGAGGCAGATACGCAGTATTTT. Translated: CASSDLEADTQYF.